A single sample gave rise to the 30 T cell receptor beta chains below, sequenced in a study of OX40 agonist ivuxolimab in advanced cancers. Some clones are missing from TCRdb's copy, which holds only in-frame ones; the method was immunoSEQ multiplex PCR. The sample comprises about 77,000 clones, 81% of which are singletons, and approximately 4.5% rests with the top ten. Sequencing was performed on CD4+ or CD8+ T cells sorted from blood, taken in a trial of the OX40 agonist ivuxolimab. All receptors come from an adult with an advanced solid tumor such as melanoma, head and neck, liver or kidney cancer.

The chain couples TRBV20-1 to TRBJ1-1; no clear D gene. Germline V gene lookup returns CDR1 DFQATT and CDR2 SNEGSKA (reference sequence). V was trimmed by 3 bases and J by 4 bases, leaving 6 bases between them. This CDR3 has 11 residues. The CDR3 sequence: CSASPSTEAFF. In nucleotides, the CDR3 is TGCAGTGCTAGCCCTAGCACTGAAGCTTTCTTT.

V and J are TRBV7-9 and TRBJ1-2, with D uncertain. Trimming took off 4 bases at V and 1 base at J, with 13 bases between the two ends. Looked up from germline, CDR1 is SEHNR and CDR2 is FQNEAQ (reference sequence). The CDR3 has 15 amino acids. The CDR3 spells CASSSREILNYGYTF. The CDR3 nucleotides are TGTGCCAGCAGCTCCCGGGAGATTCTTAACTATGGCTACACCTTC.

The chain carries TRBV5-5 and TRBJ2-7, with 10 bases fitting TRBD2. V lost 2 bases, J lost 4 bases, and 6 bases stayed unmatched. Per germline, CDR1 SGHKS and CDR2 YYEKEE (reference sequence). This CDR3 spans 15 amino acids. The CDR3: CASSLSGRAEYEQYF. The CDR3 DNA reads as TGTGCCAGCAGCTTAAGCGGGAGGGCCGAGTACGAGCAGTACTTC.

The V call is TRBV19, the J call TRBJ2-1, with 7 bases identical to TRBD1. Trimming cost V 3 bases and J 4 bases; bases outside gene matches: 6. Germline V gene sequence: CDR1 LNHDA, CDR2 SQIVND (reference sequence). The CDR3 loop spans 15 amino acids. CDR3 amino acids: CASSMGDSEYNEQFF. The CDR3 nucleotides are TGTGCCAGTAGTATGGGGGACAGCGAATACAATGAGCAGTTCTTC.

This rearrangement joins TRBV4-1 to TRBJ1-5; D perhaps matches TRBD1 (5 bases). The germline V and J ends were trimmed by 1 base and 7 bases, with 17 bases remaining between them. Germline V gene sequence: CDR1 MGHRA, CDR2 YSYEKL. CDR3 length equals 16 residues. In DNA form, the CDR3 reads TGCGCCAGCAGCCAAGGTGGGGCGGGGGTGCAACAGCCCCAGCATTTT. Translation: CASSQGGAGVQQPQHF.

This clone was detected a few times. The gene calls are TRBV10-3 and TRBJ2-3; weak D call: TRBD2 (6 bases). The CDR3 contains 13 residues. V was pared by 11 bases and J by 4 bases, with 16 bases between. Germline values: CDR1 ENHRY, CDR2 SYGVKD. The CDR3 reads CASRRRDSDTQYF. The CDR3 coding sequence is TGTGCCTCTCGAAGGCGGGACTCAGATACGCAGTATTTT.

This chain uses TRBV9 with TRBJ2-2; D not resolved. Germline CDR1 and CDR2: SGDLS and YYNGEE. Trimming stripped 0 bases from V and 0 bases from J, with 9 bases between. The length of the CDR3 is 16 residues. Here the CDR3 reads CASSVVADTNTGELFF. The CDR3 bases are TGTGCCAGCAGCGTAGTGGCAGATACGAACACCGGGGAGCTGTTTTTT.

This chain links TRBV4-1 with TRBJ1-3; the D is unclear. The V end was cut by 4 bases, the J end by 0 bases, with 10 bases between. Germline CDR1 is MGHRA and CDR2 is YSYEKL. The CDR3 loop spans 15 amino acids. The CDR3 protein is CASSLTFLSGNTIYF. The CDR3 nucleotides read TGCGCCAGCAGCCTCACTTTTCTCTCTGGAAACACCATATATTTT.

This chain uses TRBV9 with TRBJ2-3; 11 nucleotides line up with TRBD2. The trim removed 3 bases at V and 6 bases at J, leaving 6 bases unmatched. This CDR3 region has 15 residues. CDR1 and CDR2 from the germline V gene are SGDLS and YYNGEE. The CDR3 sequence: CASSAVLAGADTQYF. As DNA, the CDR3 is TGTGCCAGCAGCGCCGTACTAGCGGGAGCGGATACGCAGTATTTT.

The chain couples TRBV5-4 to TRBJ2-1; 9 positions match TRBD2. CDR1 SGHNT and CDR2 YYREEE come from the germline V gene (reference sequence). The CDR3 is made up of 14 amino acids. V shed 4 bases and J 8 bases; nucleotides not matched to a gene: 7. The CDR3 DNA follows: TGTGCCAGCAGCGGTACAGGCGGGAGGGATGAGCAGTTCTTC. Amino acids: CASSGTGGRDEQFF.

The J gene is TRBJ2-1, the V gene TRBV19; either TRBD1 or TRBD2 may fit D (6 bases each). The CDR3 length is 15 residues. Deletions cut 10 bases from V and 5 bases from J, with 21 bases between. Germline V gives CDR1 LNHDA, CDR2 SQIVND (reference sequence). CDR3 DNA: TGTGCCACCGAAACTCGGGGGCGTGTGAACAATGAGCAGTTCTTC. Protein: CATETRGRVNNEQFF. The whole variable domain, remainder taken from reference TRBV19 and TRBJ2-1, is DGGITQSPKYLFRKEGQNVTLSCEQNLNHDAMYWYRQDPGQGLRLIYYSQIVNDFQKGDIAEGYSVSREKKESFPLTVTSAQKNPTAFYLCATETRGRVNNEQFFGPGTRLTVL.

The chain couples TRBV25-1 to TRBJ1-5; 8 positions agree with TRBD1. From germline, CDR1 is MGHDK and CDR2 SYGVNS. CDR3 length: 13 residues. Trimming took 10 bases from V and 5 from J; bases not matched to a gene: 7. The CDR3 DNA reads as TGTGCCACATCAGGGGGCGCATATCAGCCCCAGCATTTT. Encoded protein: CATSGGAYQPQHF.

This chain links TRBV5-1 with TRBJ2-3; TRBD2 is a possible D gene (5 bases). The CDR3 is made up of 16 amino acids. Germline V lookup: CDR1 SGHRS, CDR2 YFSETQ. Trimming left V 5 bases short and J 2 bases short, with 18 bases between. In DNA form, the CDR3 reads TGCGCCAGCAGTATTGGGCAGCGGTCATCCACAGATACGCAGTATTTT. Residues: CASSIGQRSSTDTQYF.

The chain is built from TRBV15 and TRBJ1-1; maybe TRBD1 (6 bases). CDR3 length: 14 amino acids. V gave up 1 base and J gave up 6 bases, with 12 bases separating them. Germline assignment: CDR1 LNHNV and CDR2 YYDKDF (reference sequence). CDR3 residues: CATSRGEGGPEAFF. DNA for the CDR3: TGTGCCACCAGCAGAGGGGAAGGGGGACCTGAAGCTTTCTTT.

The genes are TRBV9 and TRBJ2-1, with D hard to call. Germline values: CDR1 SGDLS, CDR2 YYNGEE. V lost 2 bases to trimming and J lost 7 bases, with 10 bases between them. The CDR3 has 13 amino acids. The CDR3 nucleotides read TGTGCCAGCAGCGTCCAGGTTCGGAATGAGCAGTTCTTC. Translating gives CASSVQVRNEQFF.

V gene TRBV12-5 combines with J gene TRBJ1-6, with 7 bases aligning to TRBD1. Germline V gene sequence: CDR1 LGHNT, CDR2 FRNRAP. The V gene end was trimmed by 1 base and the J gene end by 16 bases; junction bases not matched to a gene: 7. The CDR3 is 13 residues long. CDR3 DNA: TGTGCTAGTGGTTTGGAAGGACAGGTGGGTCTCCACTTT. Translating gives CASGLEGQVGLHF.

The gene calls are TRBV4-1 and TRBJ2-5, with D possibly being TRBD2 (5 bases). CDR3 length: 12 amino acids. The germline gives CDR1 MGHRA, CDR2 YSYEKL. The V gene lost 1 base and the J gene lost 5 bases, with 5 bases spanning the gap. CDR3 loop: CASSQAGETQYF. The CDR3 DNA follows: TGCGCCAGCAGCCAAGCGGGGGAGACCCAGTACTTC.

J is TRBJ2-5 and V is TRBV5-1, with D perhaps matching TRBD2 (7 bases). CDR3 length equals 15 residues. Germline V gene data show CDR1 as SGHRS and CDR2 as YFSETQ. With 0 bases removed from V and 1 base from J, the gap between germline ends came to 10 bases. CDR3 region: CASSLERGGQETQYF. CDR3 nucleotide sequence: TGCGCCAGCAGCTTGGAGAGGGGGGGCCAAGAGACCCAGTACTTC.

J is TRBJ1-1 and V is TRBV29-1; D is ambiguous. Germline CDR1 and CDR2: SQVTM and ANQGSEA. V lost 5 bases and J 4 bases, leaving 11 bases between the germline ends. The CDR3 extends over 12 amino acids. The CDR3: CSVKKGSTEAFF. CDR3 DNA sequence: TGCAGCGTTAAAAAGGGTTCCACTGAAGCTTTCTTT.

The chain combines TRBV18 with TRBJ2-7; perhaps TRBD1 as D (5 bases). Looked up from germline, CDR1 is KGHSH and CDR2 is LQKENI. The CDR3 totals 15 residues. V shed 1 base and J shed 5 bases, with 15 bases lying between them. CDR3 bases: TGTGCCAGCTCACCACGAGAAGGGGCTGACGACGAGCAGTACTTC. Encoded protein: CASSPREGADDEQYF.

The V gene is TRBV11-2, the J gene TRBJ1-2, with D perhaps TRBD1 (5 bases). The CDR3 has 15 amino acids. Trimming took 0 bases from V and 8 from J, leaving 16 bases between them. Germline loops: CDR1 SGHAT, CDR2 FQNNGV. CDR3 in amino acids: CASSLDLGRGGGYTF. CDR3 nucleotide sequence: TGTGCCAGCAGCTTAGATTTGGGGAGGGGAGGCGGCTACACCTTC.

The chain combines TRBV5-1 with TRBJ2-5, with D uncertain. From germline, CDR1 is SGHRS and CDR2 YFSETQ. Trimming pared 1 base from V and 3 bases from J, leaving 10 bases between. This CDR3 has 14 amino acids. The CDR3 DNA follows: TGCGCCAGCAGCTTGAATACAGCAGAAGAGACCCAGTACTTC. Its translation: CASSLNTAEETQYF.

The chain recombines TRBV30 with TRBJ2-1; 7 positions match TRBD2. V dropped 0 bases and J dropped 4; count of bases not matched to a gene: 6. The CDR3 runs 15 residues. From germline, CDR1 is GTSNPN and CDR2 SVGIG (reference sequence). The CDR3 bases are TGTGCCTGGAGTGTATTGCTAGCGGAGTACAATGAGCAGTTCTTC. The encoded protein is CAWSVLLAEYNEQFF.

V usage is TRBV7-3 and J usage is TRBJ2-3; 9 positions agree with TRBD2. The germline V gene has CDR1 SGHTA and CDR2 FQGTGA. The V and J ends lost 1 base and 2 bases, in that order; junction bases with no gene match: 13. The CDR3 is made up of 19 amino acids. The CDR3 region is CASSLISSSGGGVTDTQYF. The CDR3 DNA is TGTGCCAGCAGCTTAATCTCCAGCTCGGGCGGGGGGGTCACAGATACGCAGTATTTT. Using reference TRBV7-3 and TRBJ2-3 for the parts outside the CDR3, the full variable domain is GAGVSQTPSNKVTEKGKYVELRCDPISGHTALYWYRQSLGQGPEFLIYFQGTGAADDSGLPNDRFFAVRPEGSVSTLKIQRTERGDSAVYLCASSLISSSGGGVTDTQYFGPGTRLTVL.

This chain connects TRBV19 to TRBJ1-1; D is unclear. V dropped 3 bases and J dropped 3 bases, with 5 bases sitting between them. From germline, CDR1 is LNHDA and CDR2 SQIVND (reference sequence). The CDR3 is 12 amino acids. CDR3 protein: CASSMIYTEAFF. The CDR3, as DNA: TGTGCCAGTAGTATGATTTACACTGAAGCTTTCTTT.

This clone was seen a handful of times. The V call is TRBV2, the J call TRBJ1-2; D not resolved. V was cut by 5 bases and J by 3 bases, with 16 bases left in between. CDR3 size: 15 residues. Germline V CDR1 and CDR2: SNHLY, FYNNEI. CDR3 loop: CASSYTDAVDYGYTF. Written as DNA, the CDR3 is TGTGCCAGCAGTTACACAGATGCGGTAGACTATGGCTACACCTTC.

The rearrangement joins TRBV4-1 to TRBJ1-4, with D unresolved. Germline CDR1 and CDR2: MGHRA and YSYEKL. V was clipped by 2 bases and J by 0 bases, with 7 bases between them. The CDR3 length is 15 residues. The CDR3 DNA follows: TGCGCCAGCAGCCAAAACCCAACAACTAATGAAAAACTGTTTTTT. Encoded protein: CASSQNPTTNEKLFF.

CDR3 sequence reads: CASSLGPGQDKETQYF. Written as DNA, the CDR3 is TGTGCCAGCAGCTTAGGGCCGGGACAGGACAAAGAGACCCAGTACTTC. The chain uses TRBV11-2 and TRBJ2-5, with TRBD1 matching over 8 bases. This CDR3 has 16 residues. Per germline, CDR1 SGHAT and CDR2 FQNNGV. The junction had 7 bases not matched to a gene; V was cut back by 1 base and J by 3 bases.

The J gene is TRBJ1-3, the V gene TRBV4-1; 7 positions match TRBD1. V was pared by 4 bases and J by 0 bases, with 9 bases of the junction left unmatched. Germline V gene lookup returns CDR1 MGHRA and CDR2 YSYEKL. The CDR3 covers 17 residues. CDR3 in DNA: TGCGCCAGCAGCCTACAGGGGCCCGGGAACTCTGGAAACACCATATATTTT. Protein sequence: CASSLQGPGNSGNTIYF.

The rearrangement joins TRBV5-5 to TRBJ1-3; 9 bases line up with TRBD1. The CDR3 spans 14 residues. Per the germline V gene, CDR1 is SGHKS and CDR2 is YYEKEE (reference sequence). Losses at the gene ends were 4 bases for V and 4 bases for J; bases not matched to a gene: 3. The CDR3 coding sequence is TGTGCCAGCAGCACGGGACAGGGCGGAAACACCATATATTTT. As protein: CASSTGQGGNTIYF. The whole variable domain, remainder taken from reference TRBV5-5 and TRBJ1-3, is DAGVTQSPTHLIKTRGQQVTLRCSPISGHKSVSWYQQVLGQGPQFIFQYYEKEERGRGNFPDRFSARQFPNYSSELNVNALLLGDSALYLCASSTGQGGNTIYFGEGSWLTVV.